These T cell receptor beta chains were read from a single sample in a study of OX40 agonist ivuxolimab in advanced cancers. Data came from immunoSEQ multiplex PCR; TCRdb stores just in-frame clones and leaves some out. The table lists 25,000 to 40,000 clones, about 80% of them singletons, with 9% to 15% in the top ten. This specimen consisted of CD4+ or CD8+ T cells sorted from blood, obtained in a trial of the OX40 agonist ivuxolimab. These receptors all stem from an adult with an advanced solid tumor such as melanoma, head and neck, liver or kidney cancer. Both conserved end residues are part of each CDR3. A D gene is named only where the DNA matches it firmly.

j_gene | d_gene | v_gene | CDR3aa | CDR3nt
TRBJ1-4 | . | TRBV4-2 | CASSQDPVVGEKLFF | TGTGCCAGCAGCCAAGATCCGGTAGTAGGGGAAAAACTGTTTTTT
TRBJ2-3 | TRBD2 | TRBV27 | CASSSDPASGGTDTQYF | TGTGCCAGCAGTTCGGACCCGGCCAGCGGGGGAACAGATACGCAGTATTTT
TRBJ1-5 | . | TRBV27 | CASSDPTGPQHF | TGTGCCAGCTCCGACCCGACAGGGCCCCAGCATTTT
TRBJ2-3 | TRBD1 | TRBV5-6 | CASSFGQGRGNTQYF | TGTGCCAGCAGCTTTGGACAGGGAAGAGGAAATACGCAGTATTTT
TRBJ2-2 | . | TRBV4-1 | CASSLSNTGELFF | TGCGCCAGCAGCCTTTCAAACACCGGGGAGCTGTTTTTT
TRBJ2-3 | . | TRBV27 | CASSLEGPQITDTQYF | TGTGCCAGCAGTTTAGAGGGCCCTCAAATCACAGATACGCAGTATTTT
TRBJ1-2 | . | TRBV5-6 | CASTPQGAYGYTF | TGTGCCAGCACTCCACAGGGAGCCTATGGCTACACCTTC
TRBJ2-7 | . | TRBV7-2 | CASSPRTGSPYEQYF | TGTGCCAGCAGCCCGAGAACAGGGTCCCCCTACGAGCAGTACTTC
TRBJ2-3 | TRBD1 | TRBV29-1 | CSVEKRQGHTDTQYF | TGCAGCGTAGAGAAGAGACAGGGCCACACAGATACGCAGTATTTT
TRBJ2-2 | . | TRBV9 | CASSASSAGELFF | TGTGCCAGCAGCGCATCAAGCGCCGGGGAGCTGTTTTTT
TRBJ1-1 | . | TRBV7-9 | CASSLADGGLGTEAFF | TGTGCCAGCAGCTTAGCCGATGGGGGGCTGGGAACTGAAGCTTTCTTT
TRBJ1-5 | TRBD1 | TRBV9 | CASSVGTGLKPQHF | TGTGCCAGCAGCGTCGGGACAGGGCTCAAACCCCAGCATTTT
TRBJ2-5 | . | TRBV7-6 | CASSLALAPQETQYF | TGTGCCAGCAGCTTAGCGTTGGCACCACAAGAGACCCAGTACTTC
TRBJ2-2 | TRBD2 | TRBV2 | CASRSLAGTFTGELFF | TGTGCCAGCAGATCCCTAGCGGGCACTTTCACCGGGGAGCTGTTTTTT
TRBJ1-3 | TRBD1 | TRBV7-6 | CASSRLRGQSLASGNTIYF | TGTGCCAGCAGTAGATTACGGGGACAGTCACTAGCCTCTGGAAACACCATATATTTT
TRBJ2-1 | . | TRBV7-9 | CASSLGLNYNEQFF | TGTGCCAGCAGCTTAGGTCTGAACTACAATGAGCAGTTCTTC
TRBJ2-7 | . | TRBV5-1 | CASSAAGNEQYF | TGCGCCAGCAGCGCCGCGGGAAACGAGCAGTACTTC